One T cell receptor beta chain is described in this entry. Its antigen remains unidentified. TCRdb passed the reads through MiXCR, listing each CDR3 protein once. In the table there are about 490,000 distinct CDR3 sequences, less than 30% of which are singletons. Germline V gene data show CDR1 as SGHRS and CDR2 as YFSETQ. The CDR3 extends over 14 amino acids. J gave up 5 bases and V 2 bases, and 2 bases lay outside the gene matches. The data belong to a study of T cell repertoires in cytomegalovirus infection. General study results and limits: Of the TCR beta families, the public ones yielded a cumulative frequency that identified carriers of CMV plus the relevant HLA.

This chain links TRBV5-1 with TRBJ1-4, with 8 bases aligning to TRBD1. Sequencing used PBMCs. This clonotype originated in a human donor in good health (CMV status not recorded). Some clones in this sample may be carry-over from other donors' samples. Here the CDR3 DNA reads TGCGCCAGCAGCTTCAGGGGGCGCAATGAAAAACTGTTTTTT. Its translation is CASSFRGRNEKLFF.